The rows below give T cell receptor beta chains drawn from one sample of a study of T cell repertoires in cytomegalovirus infection. TCRdb recomputed calls from the reads with MiXCR, one row per CDR3 protein. The sample shows hundreds of thousands of distinct CDR3 sequences, roughly 43% of them seen only once. These TCRs are of unknown antigen specificity. Material: cultured PBMCs, obtained from culture after CMV antigen stimulation. Receptor source: a human donor in good health (CMV status not recorded). Some clones in this sample may be carry-over from other donors' samples. CDR3s include the opening cysteine and the closing phenylalanine or tryptophan. D genes are given only for firm matches. Clone size is given for some rows only: seen once, a few or many times, or a class if the clone is expanded.

j_call clone_size v_call d_call cdr3_aa cdr3_nt
TRBJ2-1 few TRBV7-2 NA CASSADSYNEQFF TGTGCCAGCAGCGCGGACAGTTACAATGAGCAGTTCTTC
TRBJ2-5 few TRBV6-6 TRBD2 CASSPRLRDYPLQETQYF TGTGCCAGCAGTCCTCGACTAAGGGACTACCCATTGCAAGAGACCCAGTACTTC
TRBJ2-1 few TRBV11-2 NA CASSLGRLAREQFF TGTGCCAGCAGCTTAGGCCGGCTAGCGAGAGAGCAGTTCTTC
TRBJ2-7 NA TRBV4-1 TRBD1 CASSQEYLKARGPEEQYF TGCGCCAGCAGCCAAGAGTACTTAAAAGCAAGGGGGCCAGAGGAGCAGTACTTC
TRBJ2-6 NA TRBV18 NA CASSPQGGTGANVLTF TGTGCCAGCTCACCACAAGGGGGTACTGGGGCCAACGTCCTGACTTTC
TRBJ1-1 NA TRBV12-3/TRBV12-4 NA CASSFRTGEAFF TGTGCCAGCAGCTTCAGGACCGGGGAAGCTTTCTTT
TRBJ1-4 few TRBV7-6 NA CASSFSLNNEKLFF TGTGCCAGCAGCTTCTCACTGAACAATGAAAAACTGTTTTTT
TRBJ1-1 NA TRBV7-8 NA CASSLPGRPEAFF TGTGCCAGCAGCTTACCCGGACGGCCTGAAGCTTTCTTT
TRBJ1-4 NA TRBV27 NA CASSLVAGPNEKLFF TGTGCCAGCAGTTTAGTAGCAGGGCCTAATGAAAAACTGTTTTTT
TRBJ2-5 NA TRBV28 NA CASSPGTDQETQYF TGTGCCAGCAGTCCCGGGACGGACCAAGAGACCCAGTACTTC
TRBJ1-3 NA TRBV7-8 NA CASSLGMEGSGNTIYF TGTGCCAGCAGCTTAGGAATGGAGGGCTCTGGAAACACCATATATTTT
TRBJ2-1 NA TRBV6-6 TRBD2 CASSYTRGPGGNEQFF TGTGCCAGCAGTTACACCCGCGGACCGGGGGGCAATGAGCAGTTCTTC
TRBJ1-1 NA TRBV6-6 TRBD1 CASIGDREAFF TGTGCCAGCATTGGGGACAGGGAGGCTTTCTTT
TRBJ2-7 NA TRBV7-6 NA CASSFTGTSEQYF TGTGCCAGCAGCTTTACCGGGACATCTGAGCAGTACTTC
TRBJ2-1 NA TRBV5-4 NA CASSRDSSQYNEQFF TGTGCCAGCAGTCGAGACAGTTCTCAGTACAATGAGCAGTTCTTC
TRBJ2-1 NA TRBV7-2 TRBD2 CASSSPLGTSLGSYNEQFF TGTGCCAGCAGCTCCCCTCTGGGGACTAGTCTGGGGTCCTACAATGAGCAGTTCTTC
TRBJ2-5 many TRBV7-2 TRBD2 CASSLTSGTYQETQYF TGTGCCAGCAGCCTGACTAGCGGGACCTACCAAGAGACCCAGTACTTC
TRBJ2-3 NA TRBV6-2/TRBV6-3 TRBD2 CASSYGAGGNSDTQYF TGTGCCAGCAGTTACGGGGCGGGAGGAAATTCAGATACGCAGTATTTT
TRBJ2-2 NA TRBV4-1 NA CASSQTPIFKIAAGELFF TGCGCCAGCAGCCAAACTCCAATTTTCAAGATAGCCGCCGGGGAGCTGTTTTTT
TRBJ1-1 few TRBV7-2 NA CASSSTTMNTEAFF TGTGCCAGCAGCTCTACGACGATGAACACTGAAGCTTTCTTT
TRBJ1-2 once TRBV10-3 NA CAIRVSANYGYTF TGTGCCATCAGGGTCAGCGCAAACTATGGCTACACCTTC
TRBJ1-1 NA TRBV27 NA CASSPGGADTEAFF TGTGCCAGCAGTCCGGGGGGCGCGGACACTGAAGCTTTCTTT
TRBJ2-7 NA TRBV27 NA CASSPWGRVHEQYF TGTGCCAGCAGCCCCTGGGGGAGAGTGCACGAGCAGTACTTC
TRBJ1-4 NA TRBV11-2 TRBD1 CASSFETGTYEKLFF TGTGCCAGCAGCTTCGAGACAGGGACTTATGAAAAACTGTTTTTT
TRBJ2-7 NA TRBV5-5 TRBD1 CASGEGGTGTLWGF TGTGCCAGTGGCGAAGGAGGGACAGGGACCTTGTGGGGCTTC
TRBJ2-7 NA TRBV7-6 NA CASSRRFVSYEQYF TGTGCCAGCAGCAGACGGTTTGTTTCCTACGAGCAGTACTTC
TRBJ2-4 few TRBV7-8 TRBD1 CASSLDRGLAKNIQYF TGTGCCAGCAGCTTAGACAGGGGTTTAGCCAAAAACATTCAGTACTTC
TRBJ2-3 NA TRBV7-9 TRBD1 CASSFDRGGGSDTQYF TGTGCCAGCAGCTTTGACAGGGGCGGAGGATCGGATACGCAGTATTTT
TRBJ1-6 many TRBV7-2 NA CASSPMGRENSPLHF TGTGCCAGCAGCCCTATGGGCAGGGAGAATTCACCCCTCCACTTT
TRBJ2-7 few TRBV11-2 NA CASSAGLPYGEQYF TGTGCCAGCAGCGCGGGACTTCCTTATGGAGAGCAGTACTTC
TRBJ2-2 NA TRBV7-2 TRBD2 CASSLNGRKNTGELFF TGTGCCAGCAGCTTAAACGGGAGGAAGAACACCGGGGAGCTGTTTTTT
TRBJ2-3 NA TRBV5-1 NA CASSLTLNTDTQYF TGCGCCAGCAGCTTGACTCTTAACACAGATACGCAGTATTTT
TRBJ1-1 NA TRBV7-9 TRBD1 CASRGTGWAFF TGTGCCAGCAGAGGGACAGGGTGGGCTTTCTTT
TRBJ1-6 few TRBV12-3/TRBV12-4 NA CASSFEENSPLHF TGTGCCAGCAGTTTTGAGGAGAATTCACCCCTCCACTTT
TRBJ2-4 few TRBV7-2 NA CASSLEELAKNIQYF TGTGCCAGCAGCTTAGAAGAGCTAGCCAAAAACATTCAGTACTTC
TRBJ2-7 once TRBV3-1 NA CASSQVSGMVEQYF TGTGCCAGCAGCCAAGTGTCAGGGATGGTCGAGCAGTACTTC
TRBJ2-1 few TRBV7-2 TRBD2 CASSIRRSGGNPSSYNEQFF TGTGCCAGCAGCATAAGGCGGTCCGGGGGGAACCCTAGCTCCTACAATGAGCAGTTCTTC
TRBJ1-2 NA TRBV7-9 NA CASSLMSGNYGYTF TGTGCCAGCAGCTTAATGAGCGGCAACTATGGCTACACCTTC
TRBJ2-7 many TRBV7-2 NA CASSFGMGTYEQYF TGTGCCAGCAGCTTCGGGATGGGAACCTACGAGCAGTACTTC
TRBJ2-3 NA TRBV7-8 TRBD2 CASSLMAGGPWDTQYF TGTGCCAGCAGCTTGATGGCGGGGGGGCCTTGGGATACGCAGTATTTT
TRBJ2-1 once TRBV20-1 NA CSARRVPYNEQFF TGCAGTGCTAGACGGGTCCCCTACAATGAGCAGTTCTTC
TRBJ2-7 NA TRBV6-5 TRBD2 CASSRRPTSFGEQYF TGTGCCAGCAGTCGACGCCCGACTAGCTTCGGCGAGCAGTACTTC
TRBJ2-6 NA TRBV2 NA CASSEERSGANVLTF TGTGCCAGCAGTGAAGAGAGGTCTGGGGCCAACGTCCTGACTTTC
TRBJ2-3 few TRBV7-2 TRBD1 CASSPTGTANTQYF TGTGCCAGCAGCCCGACCGGGACAGCCAATACGCAGTATTTT
TRBJ1-4 NA TRBV20-1 NA CSTRTVANEKLFF TGCAGTACCCGGACAGTGGCTAATGAAAAACTGTTTTTT
TRBJ1-2 NA TRBV4-1 TRBD1 CASSQAGQGRNGYTF TGCGCCAGCAGCCAAGCCGGACAGGGTCGTAATGGCTACACCTTC
TRBJ2-5 NA TRBV7-2 TRBD1 CASSFFGPRGREETQYF TGTGCCAGCAGCTTCTTTGGGCCTAGGGGGCGAGAAGAGACCCAGTACTTC
TRBJ2-5 NA TRBV20-1 NA CSARDPGMKTQYF TGCAGTGCTAGAGATCCAGGGATGAAGACCCAGTACTTC
TRBJ2-1 few TRBV7-2 NA CASSRLGLGEQFF TGTGCCAGCAGCCGACTGGGGTTGGGAGAGCAGTTCTTC
TRBJ2-7 few TRBV6-6 TRBD2 CASSWDSGGIDEQYF TGTGCCAGCAGTTGGGATAGCGGGGGGATCGACGAGCAGTACTTC
TRBJ1-1 NA TRBV10-3 TRBD1 CAISGAGGLNTEAFF TGTGCCATCAGTGGGGCAGGGGGCTTGAACACTGAAGCTTTCTTT
TRBJ1-1 many TRBV7-2 NA CASSLVMLNTEAFF TGTGCCAGCAGCTTAGTCATGTTGAACACTGAAGCTTTCTTT
TRBJ2-1 NA TRBV20-1 NA CSATIGGSYNEQFF TGCAGTGCTACCATAGGGGGCTCCTACAATGAGCAGTTCTTC
TRBJ2-3 NA TRBV7-2 TRBD2 CASSRSGRALDTQYF TGTGCCAGCAGCCGGAGCGGGAGGGCCCTTGATACGCAGTATTTT
TRBJ2-2 NA TRBV7-9 NA CASSFAQKDGELFF TGTGCCAGCAGCTTTGCGCAGAAGGACGGGGAGCTGTTTTTT
TRBJ2-5 NA TRBV7-8 TRBD2 CATKPGTRGYQETQYF TGTGCCACCAAGCCCGGGACTAGAGGGTACCAAGAGACCCAGTACTTC
TRBJ2-2 NA TRBV29-1 NA CSVDGGHTGELFF TGCAGCGTTGACGGAGGACACACCGGGGAGCTGTTTTTT
TRBJ2-3 NA TRBV7-9 NA CASSSRILGARTDTQYF TGTGCCAGCAGCTCCCGGATATTGGGGGCTCGCACAGATACGCAGTATTTT
TRBJ2-1 NA TRBV7-4 TRBD1 CAGTTGGYNEQFF TGTGCCGGGACCACAGGGGGCTACAATGAGCAGTTCTTC
TRBJ2-2 NA TRBV12-3/TRBV12-4 TRBD2 CASSRREWGTGELFF TGTGCCAGCAGTAGGCGGGAGTGGGGCACCGGGGAGCTGTTTTTT